The next 25 T cell receptor beta chains were all read from a single sample in a study of shared clonotypes between healthy human individuals. Produced via immunoSEQ multiplex PCR; TCRdb's table is partial and in-frame only. Among about 1.4 million clones, over 95% were seen once, and the ten largest hold roughly 1.2%. The specimen sequenced was naive CD4+ T cells sorted from blood. Subset specified: CD45RA+ positively selected. The receptors stem from a man aged 25-40 years in good health.

The CDR3 is CASSLGQGAKTQYF. The CDR3 bases are TGCGCCAGCAGCTTAGGACAGGGGGCGAAGACCCAGTACTTC. The V call is TRBV5-1, the J call TRBJ2-5; 11 bases match TRBD1. Germline lookup yields CDR1 SGHRS and CDR2 YFSETQ. V shed 2 bases and J 6 bases; nucleotides not matched to a gene: 3. The CDR3 is 14 residues long.

The chain combines TRBV5-1 with TRBJ2-6, with unresolved D. Germline lookup yields CDR1 SGHRS and CDR2 YFSETQ. Trimming left V 0 bases short and J 2 bases short, with 12 bases between. This CDR3 comprises 17 residues. CDR3 in amino acids: CASSLDNYGPGANVLTF. The CDR3 coding sequence is TGCGCCAGCAGCTTGGACAACTACGGACCTGGGGCCAACGTCCTGACTTTC.

The rearrangement uses TRBV5-1 and TRBJ2-1; D is possibly TRBD1 or TRBD2 (5 bases each). This CDR3 comprises 17 residues. Deletions cut 1 base from V and 4 bases from J, with 18 bases between. Germline CDR1 and CDR2: SGHRS and YFSETQ. DNA for the CDR3: TGCGCCAGCAGCTTGCTCGGGCAGGGAGTTATGTACAATGAGCAGTTCTTC. It is translated as CASSLLGQGVMYNEQFF.

The chain combines TRBV2 with TRBJ2-1; D might be TRBD1 or TRBD2, each matching 6 bases. Germline CDR1 and CDR2: SNHLY and FYNNEI. CDR3 size: 14 residues. V shed 7 bases and J shed 0 bases, with 10 bases lying between them. This chain's CDR3 is CASKGGPSYNEQFF. For the CDR3, the DNA is TGTGCCAGCAAGGGGGGCCCCTCCTACAATGAGCAGTTCTTC.

This clone was seen once. The V gene is TRBV5-1, the J gene TRBJ2-1; TRBD2 matches 7 bases. The V segment lost 0 bases and the J segment 6 bases; nucleotides outside the gene matches: 9. This CDR3 has 16 amino acids. CDR1 SGHRS and CDR2 YFSETQ come from the germline V gene. The DNA of the CDR3 is TGCGCCAGCAGCTTGGCCGGGGCGGGAGATCTCAATGAGCAGTTCTTC. This translates into CASSLAGAGDLNEQFF.

V is TRBV5-6 and J is TRBJ2-2; D perhaps matches TRBD2 (5 bases). The V gene lost 3 bases and the J gene lost 1 base, with 13 bases spanning the gap. The length of the CDR3 is 16 residues. Germline values: CDR1 SGHDT, CDR2 YYEEEE. Written as DNA, the CDR3 is TGTGCCAGCAGCTCTTCCCCGGACTGGAACACCGGGGAGCTGTTTTTT. This encodes CASSSSPDWNTGELFF.

The V and J genes are TRBV19 and TRBJ2-3; D not resolved. The CDR3 has 14 residues. Germline V gene lookup returns CDR1 LNHDA and CDR2 SQIVND (reference sequence). V dropped 3 bases and J dropped 1 base, with 8 bases sitting between them. Written as DNA, the CDR3 is TGTGCCAGTAGTATGGACCGCCGCACAGATACGCAGTATTTT. Translating gives CASSMDRRTDTQYF.

The chain uses TRBV27 and TRBJ1-2; 7 nucleotides align to TRBD1. This CDR3 region has 15 residues. CDR1 is MNHEY and CDR2 is SMNVEV in the germline V gene (reference sequence). The J segment lost 4 bases and the V segment lost 10 bases, leaving 15 bases of the junction unmatched. The CDR3 loop reads CATLIKTGVRYGYTF. The CDR3 DNA reads TGTGCCACCCTAATCAAAACAGGGGTTCGCTATGGCTACACCTTC.

A few counts support this clone. The chain combines TRBV6-1 with TRBJ2-4, with D unresolved. There are 15 residues in the CDR3. Germline CDR1 is MNHNS and CDR2 is SASEGT. Trimming stripped 0 bases from V and 0 bases from J, with 6 bases between. This CDR3 is CASSEAFIAKNIQYF. The CDR3 nucleotides are TGTGCCAGCAGTGAAGCTTTTATAGCCAAAAACATTCAGTACTTC.

The rearrangement joins TRBV28 to TRBJ2-1, with 9 bases matching TRBD1. The germline V gene encodes CDR1 MDHEN and CDR2 SYDVKM. The trim removed 8 bases at V and 2 bases at J, leaving 4 bases unmatched. This CDR3 contains 14 residues. DNA for the CDR3: TGTGCCAGCTCTCGACAGGGGGCCTACAATGAGCAGTTCTTC. Encoded protein: CASSRQGAYNEQFF.

The rearrangement uses TRBV28 and TRBJ2-4, with TRBD2 identical over 10 bases. Germline V CDR1 and CDR2: MDHEN, SYDVKM. The V segment lost 5 bases and the J segment 6 bases; nucleotides outside the gene matches: 10. The CDR3 spans 16 residues. DNA of the CDR3: TGTGCCAGCAGTCGGGCTAGCGGGAGCATGATAAACATTCAGTACTTC. It is translated as CASSRASGSMINIQYF.

This chain connects TRBV28 to TRBJ2-1; 9 nucleotides match TRBD2. The CDR3 is 14 amino acids. Germline V gene sequence: CDR1 MDHEN, CDR2 SYDVKM. V lost 6 bases and J lost 6; bases outside the gene matches: 6. The CDR3 DNA sequence: TGTGCCAGCAGGGGTAGCGGGGGTAGCAATGAGCAGTTCTTC. Translated: CASRGSGGSNEQFF. The full variable domain, with the rest looked up from reference TRBV28 and TRBJ2-1, is DVKVTQSSRYLVKRTGEKVFLECVQDMDHENMFWYRQDPGLGLRLIYFSYDVKMKEKGDIPEGYSVSREKKERFSLILESASTNQTSMYLCASRGSGGSNEQFFGPGTRLTVL.

This sequence joins TRBV7-9 and TRBJ1-2; D perhaps matches TRBD1 (6 bases). Looked up from germline, CDR1 is SEHNR and CDR2 is FQNEAQ (reference sequence). The CDR3 extends over 11 amino acids. V was shortened by 9 bases and J by 8 bases, with 13 bases between the two germline ends. CDR3 sequence: CASRTAQGYTF. The CDR3 DNA reads TGTGCCAGTCGGACAGCTCAGGGCTACACCTTC.

The rearrangement uses TRBV18 and TRBJ1-4; D possibly corresponds to TRBD1 (5 bases). With 3 bases removed from V and 8 bases from J, the gap between germline ends came to 13 bases. Germline values: CDR1 KGHSH, CDR2 LQKENI. The CDR3 contains 14 residues. The CDR3 nucleotides are TGTGCCAGCTCACCTCGCAGGGTGGAGGAAAAACTGTTTTTT. Protein product: CASSPRRVEEKLFF.

The rearrangement uses TRBV5-1 and TRBJ2-5; 12 nucleotides line up with TRBD2. CDR3 length: 16 residues. Germline CDR1 reads SGHRS; CDR2 reads YFSETQ. The V gene end was trimmed by 1 base and the J gene end by 5 bases; junction bases not matched to a gene: 6. The CDR3 region has the DNA TGCGCCAGCAGCTTGACCCTAGCGGGAGGGGAGGAGACCCAGTACTTC. This encodes CASSLTLAGGEETQYF. Filled out from reference TRBV5-1 and TRBJ2-5, the complete variable domain reads KAGVTQTPRYLIKTRGQQVTLSCSPISGHRSVSWYQQTPGQGLQFLFEYFSETQRNKGNFPGRFSGRQFSNSRSEMNVSTLELGDSALYLCASSLTLAGGEETQYFGPGTRLLVL.

The CDR3 region is CASSLGAGLGPSTDTQYF. The CDR3 bases are TGTGCCAGCAGCTTAGGCGCGGGACTGGGACCTAGCACAGATACGCAGTATTTT. This chain connects TRBV7-2 to TRBJ2-3; D possibly corresponds to TRBD2 (6 bases). Looked up from germline, CDR1 is SGHTA and CDR2 is FQGNSA. The CDR3 length is 18 residues. Trimming removed 1 base from V and 0 bases from J, with 17 bases in between.

Comments on this clone: Mismatch with germline at one junction end may stem from a read error. The chain combines TRBV6-5 with TRBJ2-1; the D gene is possibly TRBD1 (7 bases). CDR1 is MNHEY, CDR2 SVGAGI, per germline. The CDR3 consists of 13 residues. The DNA for the CDR3 is TGTCCCAGGGGGGACGCTAGATCAAGTGAGCAGTTCTTC. This codes for CPRGDARSSEQFF.

Regarding this clone: The same CDR3 arises from other DNA sequences in this sample as well. The CDR3 is CASSSSGGSYNEQFF. As DNA, the CDR3 is TGTGCCAGCAGCTCTTCAGGGGGGTCATACAATGAGCAGTTCTTC. V gene TRBV5-4 combines with J gene TRBJ2-1; weak D call: TRBD1 (7 bases). Looked up from germline, CDR1 is SGHNT and CDR2 is YYREEE (reference sequence). This CDR3 has 15 residues. V lost 3 bases and J lost 4, with 14 bases in between.

CDR3 DNA sequence: TGTGCCAGCAGTTTCCAGGGCGATACAGATACGCAGTATTTT. Its translation: CASSFQGDTDTQYF. The chain employs TRBV27 and TRBJ2-3, with D possibly TRBD1 on 5 matching bases. Trimming cost V 3 bases and J 3 bases, with 10 bases left between them. The CDR3 has 14 residues. The germline gives CDR1 MNHEY, CDR2 SMNVEV (reference sequence).

The chain carries TRBV30 and TRBJ2-1; a possible D gene is TRBD1 (5 bases). V lost 2 bases, J lost 4 bases, and 6 bases lay in between. The CDR3 sequence is 12 residues long. Germline loops: CDR1 GTSNPN, CDR2 SVGIG (reference sequence). The CDR3 here is CAWSQGYNEQFF. CDR3 nucleotides: TGTGCCTGGAGTCAGGGTTACAATGAGCAGTTCTTC.

This chain connects TRBV19 to TRBJ2-7, with D tentatively TRBD2 (5 bases). The CDR3 has 13 amino acids. Trimming removed 6 bases at V and 7 bases at J, with 16 bases between. Germline-derived CDR1 and CDR2 are LNHDA and SQIVND (reference sequence). The CDR3 is CASSLSGTGEQYF. DNA for the CDR3: TGTGCCAGTAGCCTTTCGGGAACGGGGGAGCAGTACTTC.

This sequence joins TRBV7-9 and TRBJ1-4; 11 nucleotides agree with TRBD1. V trimming: 5 bases; J trimming: 5 bases; junction bases outside the gene matches: 4. Germline lookup yields CDR1 SEHNR and CDR2 FQNEAQ (reference sequence). There are 15 residues in the CDR3. The CDR3 nucleotides are TGTGCCAGCAGCCCGGGACAGGGGGGGAATGAAAAACTGTTTTTT. It yields the protein CASSPGQGGNEKLFF.

The rearrangement links TRBV29-1 to TRBJ2-3; unclear D gene. The CDR3 spans 15 residues. CDR1 is SQVTM, CDR2 ANQGSEA, per germline. V lost 6 bases and J 6 bases, leaving 22 bases between the germline ends. CDR3 region: CSVVTAFGHRDTQYF. The CDR3 bases are TGCAGCGTAGTGACGGCTTTCGGCCACCGTGATACGCAGTATTTT.

The chain has TRBV6-1 and TRBJ2-6; 8 bases align to TRBD1. Per the germline V gene, CDR1 is MNHNS and CDR2 is SASEGT. V lost 11 bases to trimming and J lost 3 bases; unmatched junction nucleotides: 9. This CDR3 region has 15 residues. The CDR3 DNA reads as TGTGCCGTTCGCAACAGGGGGTATGGGGCCAACGTCCTGACTTTC. It encodes CAVRNRGYGANVLTF.

The V and J genes are TRBV29-1 and TRBJ2-2; D might be TRBD1 (6 bases). Germline CDR1 SQVTM, CDR2 ANQGSEA. V shed 4 bases and J shed 2 bases, with 11 bases lying between them. The CDR3 covers 14 residues. The CDR3 loop is CSVVDSLNTGELFF. DNA for the CDR3: TGCAGCGTTGTGGACAGCCTTAACACCGGGGAGCTGTTTTTT.